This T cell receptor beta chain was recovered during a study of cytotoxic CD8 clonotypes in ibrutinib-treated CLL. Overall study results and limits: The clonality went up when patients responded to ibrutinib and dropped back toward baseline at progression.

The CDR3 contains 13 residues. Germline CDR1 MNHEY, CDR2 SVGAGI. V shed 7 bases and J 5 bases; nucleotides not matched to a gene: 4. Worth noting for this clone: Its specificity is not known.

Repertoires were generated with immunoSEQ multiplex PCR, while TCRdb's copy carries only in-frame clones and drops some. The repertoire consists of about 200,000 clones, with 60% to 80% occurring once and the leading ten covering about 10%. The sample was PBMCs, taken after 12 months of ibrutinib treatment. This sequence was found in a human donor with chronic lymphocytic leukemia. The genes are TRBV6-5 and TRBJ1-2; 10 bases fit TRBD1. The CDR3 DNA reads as TGTGCCAGCAAGACGGGACAGGGGTATGGCTACACCTTC. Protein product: CASKTGQGYGYTF.